The 28 T cell receptor beta chains listed next were all sequenced from one sample in a study of blood T cell repertoires in COVID-19. Some clones are missing from TCRdb's copy, which holds only in-frame ones; the method was immunoSEQ multiplex PCR. The table lists about 72,000 clones, around 93% of them singletons, with approximately 4.8% in the top ten. Sequenced input: peripheral blood. These receptors were obtained from a woman aged 55-75 years with active COVID-19.

This clone was seen once. The V call is TRBV4-1, the J call TRBJ2-1, with 13 bases lining up with TRBD2. After removal of 6 bases from V and 9 bases from J, the junction contained 5 bases not matched to a gene. Germline CDR1 reads MGHRA; CDR2 reads YSYEKL. The CDR3 has 14 amino acids. This CDR3 reads CASSGLAGVPEQFF. CDR3 in DNA: TGCGCCAGCAGTGGACTAGCGGGAGTCCCTGAGCAGTTCTTC.

This sequence joins TRBV28 and TRBJ1-2; no reliable D call. This CDR3 is built from 13 residues. Deletions cut 3 bases from V and 4 bases from J, with 9 bases between. CDR1 is MDHEN and CDR2 is SYDVKM in the germline V gene. This CDR3 reads CASSFRSIYGYTF. The CDR3, as DNA: TGTGCCAGCAGTTTCCGGTCAATCTATGGCTACACCTTC.

This clone occurred a few times. J is TRBJ2-1 and V is TRBV6-5, with TRBD2 identical over 9 bases. Germline loops: CDR1 MNHEY, CDR2 SVGAGI. Trimming removed 8 bases from V and 9 bases from J; junction bases left unmatched: 11. The CDR3 is 14 amino acids. The CDR3 bases are TGTGCCAGCTCCCTCGGCGGGAGGGCCTTTGAGCAGTTCTTC. Translating it yields CASSLGGRAFEQFF.

The J gene is TRBJ2-7, the V gene TRBV3-1 (or the pseudogene TRBV3-2); maybe TRBD2 (5 bases). Germline lookup yields CDR1 LGHDT and CDR2 YNNKEL (reference sequence). The CDR3 has 15 amino acids. V was shortened by 4 bases and J by 0 bases, with 13 bases between the two germline ends. This CDR3 reads CASSPRAVSSYEQYF. DNA for the CDR3: TGTGCCAGCAGCCCCCGAGCGGTTTCCTCCTACGAGCAGTACTTC.

The V gene is TRBV6-5, the J gene TRBJ2-1; 10 bases align to TRBD2. This CDR3 is built from 15 residues. Germline lookup yields CDR1 MNHEY and CDR2 SVGAGI. J gave up 2 bases and V 5 bases, and 3 bases lay outside the gene matches. The CDR3 loop is CASSRSGRAYNEQFF. CDR3 nucleotide sequence: TGTGCCAGCAGTCGCAGCGGGAGGGCCTACAATGAGCAGTTCTTC.

The V gene is TRBV6-5, the J gene TRBJ2-1; 10 bases match TRBD2. The CDR3 consists of 14 residues. Germline trimming cut 7 bases from V and 2 bases from J; bases unmatched to any gene: 2. CDR1 is MNHEY and CDR2 is SVGAGI in the germline V gene. The CDR3, as DNA: TGTGCCAGCAACCTAGCGGGAGCCTACAATGAGCAGTTCTTC. Protein: CASNLAGAYNEQFF.

The J gene is TRBJ2-7, the V gene TRBV14; TRBD1 is a possible D gene (7 bases). This CDR3 has 14 amino acids. Germline values: CDR1 SGHDN, CDR2 FVKESK. Trimming removed 6 bases at V and 6 bases at J, with 18 bases between. The CDR3, as DNA: TGTGCCAGCAGTCCAATTCGACAGGGAGGCGAGCAGTACTTC. It yields the protein CASSPIRQGGEQYF.

The chain combines TRBV5-6 with TRBJ2-3; TRBD2 agrees at 12 bases. This CDR3 comprises 15 residues. Germline V CDR1 and CDR2: SGHDT, YYEEEE. V gave up 0 bases and J gave up 4 bases; unmatched junction bases: 0. The CDR3 sequence is CASSLGLAGADTQYF. The CDR3 nucleotides read TGTGCCAGCAGCTTGGGACTAGCGGGAGCAGATACGCAGTATTTT.

The chain is built from TRBV9 and TRBJ1-3; 8 positions agree with TRBD1. The CDR3 is 15 amino acids. In germline, CDR1 is SGDLS, CDR2 YYNGEE. Unmatched junction bases numbered 3, after V lost 0 bases and J lost 4 bases. CDR3 amino acids: CASSVGQGSGNTIYF. The CDR3 DNA follows: TGTGCCAGCAGCGTAGGACAGGGGTCCGGAAACACCATATATTTT.

This clone was recorded only once. This chain joins TRBV18 and TRBJ1-1; 7 nucleotides align to TRBD1. Germline CDR1 is KGHSH and CDR2 is LQKENI. With 3 bases clipped from V and 2 bases from J, the junction kept 6 bases outside the gene matches. The CDR3 has 15 residues. CDR3 in amino acids: CASSPPGQLNTEAFF. As DNA, the CDR3 is TGTGCCAGCTCACCTCCGGGACAGCTAAACACTGAAGCTTTCTTT. Supplemented by reference TRBV18 and TRBJ1-1, the full variable domain reads NAGVMQNPRHLVRRRGQEARLRCSPMKGHSHVYWYRQLPEEGLKFMVYLQKENIIDESGMPKERFSAEFPKEGPSILRIQQVVRGDSAAYFCASSPPGQLNTEAFFGQGTRLTVV.

The gene calls are TRBV27 and TRBJ2-3; D call uncertain. CDR1 MNHEY and CDR2 SMNVEV come from the germline V gene (reference sequence). Deletions cut 4 bases from V and 4 bases from J, with 9 bases between. There are 13 residues in the CDR3. DNA for the CDR3: TGTGCCAGCAGTTATAAAGCACCAGATACGCAGTATTTT. Translation gives CASSYKAPDTQYF.

The sample holds one count of this clone. This rearrangement joins TRBV4-2 to TRBJ2-1; 12 positions match TRBD2. The CDR3 spans 15 residues. V shed 5 bases and J 10 bases; nucleotides not matched to a gene: 9. Germline loops: CDR1 LGHNA, CDR2 YNFKEQ. DNA for the CDR3: TGTGCCAGCAGCTACCCTAGCGGGAGGGCAGCCGAGCAGTTCTTC. This gives the protein CASSYPSGRAAEQFF.

V and J are TRBV10-1 and TRBJ2-7, with TRBD2 matching 8 bases. Germline assignment: CDR1 WNHNN and CDR2 SYGVQD (reference sequence). V lost 8 bases to trimming and J lost 3 bases; unmatched junction nucleotides: 9. The CDR3 length is 14 residues. Here the CDR3 reads CASSDSGNLYEQYF. CDR3 nucleotides: TGCGCCAGCTCAGATAGCGGGAACCTCTACGAGCAGTACTTC.

V gene TRBV9 combines with J gene TRBJ2-2, with TRBD2 matching over 9 bases. With 3 bases clipped from V and 0 bases from J, the junction kept 9 bases outside the gene matches. The germline V gene has CDR1 SGDLS and CDR2 YYNGEE. CDR3 length: 18 residues. The CDR3 spells CASSAGPGLAPNTGELFF. CDR3 DNA sequence: TGTGCCAGCAGCGCGGGCCCGGGACTAGCCCCGAACACCGGGGAGCTGTTTTTT.

The chain has TRBV28 and TRBJ2-2; 7 positions match TRBD1. CDR3 length equals 15 residues. The ends lost 5 bases at V and 5 bases at J; junction bases unmatched: 8. Germline-derived CDR1 and CDR2 are MDHEN and SYDVKM. The CDR3 loop reads CASSKNRGVTGELFF. CDR3 nucleotide sequence: TGTGCCAGCAGTAAAAACAGGGGAGTGACCGGGGAGCTGTTTTTT.

The V call is TRBV19, the J call TRBJ1-5, with D unresolved. There are 15 residues in the CDR3. With 0 bases removed from V and 0 bases from J, the gap between germline ends came to 6 bases. Germline lookup yields CDR1 LNHDA and CDR2 SQIVND (reference sequence). CDR3 in amino acids: CASSIDEYSNQPQHF. In DNA form, the CDR3 reads TGTGCCAGTAGTATAGACGAGTATAGCAATCAGCCCCAGCATTTT.

The genes are TRBV29-1 and TRBJ2-3, with D possibly TRBD2 on 6 matching bases. The CDR3 is 14 residues long. Deletions cut 5 bases from V and 8 bases from J, with 20 bases between. In germline, CDR1 is SQVTM, CDR2 ANQGSEA. CDR3 DNA: TGCAGCGTTCCGACTAGTCGGGGCCCCGGTACGCAGTATTTT. Protein sequence: CSVPTSRGPGTQYF.

J is TRBJ2-1 and V is TRBV29-1; a possible D gene is TRBD1 (5 bases). This CDR3 spans 11 amino acids. V lost 7 bases and J lost 6, with 10 bases in between. Germline CDR1 SQVTM, CDR2 ANQGSEA. CDR3 nucleotide sequence: TGCAGCGGGGGTGGGGCCAATGAGCAGTTCTTC. Translating gives CSGGGANEQFF.

The J gene is TRBJ1-1, the V gene TRBV2; no firm D call. Germline assignment: CDR1 SNHLY and CDR2 FYNNEI. V lost 2 bases, J lost 1 base, and 8 bases lay in between. The CDR3 extends over 14 amino acids. The CDR3 here is CASSEYGENTEAFF. The CDR3 DNA reads as TGTGCCAGCAGTGAATACGGGGAGAACACTGAAGCTTTCTTT. The whole variable domain, remainder taken from reference TRBV2 and TRBJ1-1, is EPEVTQTPSHQVTQMGQEVILRCVPISNHLYFYWYRQILGQKVEFLVSFYNNEISEKSEIFDDQFSVERPDGSNFTLKIRSTKLEDSAMYFCASSEYGENTEAFFGQGTRLTVV.

The V and J genes are TRBV5-6 and TRBJ2-5; a weak D match, TRBD2 (5 bases). V gave up 4 bases and J gave up 1 base, with 17 bases separating them. Germline-derived CDR1 and CDR2 are SGHDT and YYEEEE. CDR3 length equals 16 residues. This chain's CDR3 is CASSPGGWVVQETQYF. In DNA form, the CDR3 reads TGTGCCAGCAGCCCCGGCGGGTGGGTAGTCCAAGAGACCCAGTACTTC.

This chain joins TRBV19 and TRBJ2-1, with 11 positions matching TRBD2. This CDR3 has 15 amino acids. Germline CDR1 reads LNHDA; CDR2 reads SQIVND (reference sequence). The ends lost 3 bases at V and 8 bases at J; junction bases unmatched: 6. In DNA, the CDR3 is TGTGCCAGTAGTATTATAGCGGGAGGGCGACATGAGCAGTTCTTC. Its translation: CASSIIAGGRHEQFF. Looking up the rest from reference TRBV19 and TRBJ2-1 gives the full variable domain: DGGITQSPKYLFRKEGQNVTLSCEQNLNHDAMYWYRQDPGQGLRLIYYSQIVNDFQKGDIAEGYSVSREKKESFPLTVTSAQKNPTAFYLCASSIIAGGRHEQFFGPGTRLTVL.

This clone has only a few counts. This rearrangement joins TRBV5-1 to TRBJ1-2; D unresolved. The germline V gene encodes CDR1 SGHRS and CDR2 YFSETQ. The germline V and J ends were trimmed by 2 bases and 3 bases, with 11 bases remaining between them. This CDR3 contains 14 residues. CDR3 nucleotides: TGCGCCAGCAGCTTCCGGGAAGCGTACTATGGCTACACCTTC. This gives the protein CASSFREAYYGYTF.

J is TRBJ2-1 and V is TRBV2; 12 bases are shared with TRBD2. This CDR3 region has 14 residues. The V segment lost 8 bases and the J segment 5 bases; nucleotides outside the gene matches: 4. Germline loops: CDR1 SNHLY, CDR2 FYNNEI. The CDR3 here is CASPSGRGDNEQFF. CDR3 in DNA: TGTGCCAGCCCTAGCGGGAGGGGCGACAATGAGCAGTTCTTC.

J is TRBJ2-3 and V is TRBV28, with unresolved D. Germline loops: CDR1 MDHEN, CDR2 SYDVKM. This CDR3 region has 12 residues. V lost 3 bases, J lost 6 bases, and 7 bases lay in between. The DNA of the CDR3 is TGTGCCAGCAGTTTTTTCGTTGATACGCAGTATTTT. Its translation: CASSFFVDTQYF. Full variable domain (rest looked up from reference TRBV28 and TRBJ2-3): DVKVTQSSRYLVKRTGEKVFLECVQDMDHENMFWYRQDPGLGLRLIYFSYDVKMKEKGDIPEGYSVSREKKERFSLILESASTNQTSMYLCASSFFVDTQYFGPGTRLTVL.

The chain couples TRBV5-1 to TRBJ2-7, with D possibly TRBD1 on 6 matching bases. Trimming took 1 base from V and 7 from J, leaving 15 bases between them. Germline assignment: CDR1 SGHRS and CDR2 YFSETQ. The CDR3 spans 14 residues. This CDR3 is CASSLWLGGGEQYF. In nucleotides, the CDR3 is TGCGCCAGCAGCTTGTGGCTAGGGGGTGGTGAGCAGTACTTC.

This clone was recorded once. The V call is TRBV28, the J call TRBJ1-1, with TRBD1 matching over 10 bases. The length of the CDR3 is 14 residues. Germline CDR1 is MDHEN and CDR2 is SYDVKM. V dropped 6 bases and J dropped 4; count of bases not matched to a gene: 5. The DNA for the CDR3 is TGTGCCAGCAGAATAGACAGGGGGCCCACTGAAGCTTTCTTT. The encoded protein is CASRIDRGPTEAFF.

The chain uses TRBV6-6 and TRBJ1-1, with 7 nucleotides matching TRBD1. Germline values: CDR1 MNHNY, CDR2 SVGAGI (reference sequence). The V gene end was trimmed by 7 bases and the J gene end by 0 bases; junction bases not matched to a gene: 5. The CDR3 totals 14 residues. CDR3 protein: CASNKGQMNTEAFF. DNA of the CDR3: TGTGCCAGCAACAAGGGACAGATGAACACTGAAGCTTTCTTT.

This chain links TRBV7-2 with TRBJ2-7; 7 bases map to TRBD1. Germline lookup yields CDR1 SGHTA and CDR2 FQGNSA. V lost 5 bases, J lost 2 bases, and 6 bases stayed unmatched. This CDR3 is built from 14 residues. CDR3 DNA sequence: TGTGCCAGCAGCATAGACAGGGCGGCCTACGAGCAGTACTTC. Its translation: CASSIDRAAYEQYF.